The 30 T cell receptor beta chains in this list originate from one sample, sequenced in a study of blood T cell repertoires in COVID-19. This table comes from immunoSEQ multiplex PCR, and its TCRdb copy is limited to in-frame clones, with some not included. The sample lists around 300,000 clones, around 86% occurring once. The sequencing input was peripheral blood. All receptors derive from a woman between 40 and 50 years old who had recovered from COVID-19.

V usage is TRBV11-2 and J usage is TRBJ1-2; D might be TRBD1 (5 bases). V was trimmed by 0 bases and J by 3 bases, leaving 14 bases between them. The CDR3 is made up of 16 amino acids. Germline V gives CDR1 SGHAT, CDR2 FQNNGV. CDR3 bases: TGTGCCAGCAGCTTAGATATTGGGGGGTATGACTATGGCTACACCTTC. As protein: CASSLDIGGYDYGYTF.

The chain carries TRBV11-2 and TRBJ1-3; TRBD1 matches at 8 bases. The CDR3 loop spans 16 amino acids. With V trimmed by 4 bases and J by 0 bases, 5 bases remained unmatched. CDR1 is SGHAT and CDR2 is FQNNGV in the germline V gene. The CDR3 bases are TGTGCCAGCAGCTCAGGGGGCTTATCCTCTGGAAACACCATATATTTT. It yields the protein CASSSGGLSSGNTIYF.

There are a few counts of this clone. This chain joins TRBV19 and TRBJ2-5; TRBD2 matches 16 bases. V shed 3 bases and J 7 bases; nucleotides not matched to a gene: 11. The CDR3 runs 18 residues. Germline CDR1 is LNHDA and CDR2 is SQIVND (reference sequence). CDR3 sequence (DNA): TGTGCCAGTAGTATTCGGGGACTAGCGGGGGGGTATGGTGGGACCCAGTACTTC. Its translation is CASSIRGLAGGYGGTQYF.

The chain has TRBV18 and TRBJ1-2, with D tentatively TRBD1 (5 bases). V lost 2 bases and J lost 3, with 13 bases in between. The CDR3 sequence is 15 residues long. The germline V gene has CDR1 KGHSH and CDR2 LQKENI. The DNA for the CDR3 is TGTGCCAGCTCACCAAGACAGATCCCTGACTATGGCTACACCTTC. Translating gives CASSPRQIPDYGYTF.

The chain couples TRBV20-1 to TRBJ2-1, with D perhaps matching TRBD2 (6 bases). V was cut by 6 bases and J by 0 bases, with 18 bases left in between. Germline V gene sequence: CDR1 DFQATT, CDR2 SNEGSKA (reference sequence). The CDR3 is 16 residues long. CDR3 bases: TGCAGTGCAAGTGAGACTAGTCCCAGCTCCTACAATGAGCAGTTCTTC. Amino acid sequence: CSASETSPSSYNEQFF.

The rearrangement uses TRBV28 and TRBJ2-3; 14 bases match TRBD2. V was clipped by 8 bases and J by 3 bases; unmatched bases: 7. The CDR3 has 16 amino acids. Germline V gives CDR1 MDHEN, CDR2 SYDVKM. For the CDR3, the DNA is TGTGCCAGCCGACCCGGACTAGCGGGAGGAACAGATACGCAGTATTTT. It yields the protein CASRPGLAGGTDTQYF.

This chain uses TRBV6-5 with TRBJ2-7, with D possibly TRBD1 on 6 matching bases. This CDR3 has 13 residues. V shed 5 bases and J shed 6 bases, with 14 bases lying between them. Germline V lookup: CDR1 MNHEY, CDR2 SVGAGI. CDR3 amino acids: CASSQPDRIEQYF. DNA of the CDR3: TGTGCCAGCAGTCAGCCGGACAGAATCGAGCAGTACTTC.

The chain couples TRBV29-1 to TRBJ1-2, with D possibly being TRBD1 (5 bases). The V gene's germline CDR1 is SQVTM and CDR2 ANQGSEA. The CDR3 sequence is 14 residues long. V was pared by 7 bases and J by 4 bases, with 19 bases between. The CDR3 protein is CSALTRLGGYGYTF. DNA of the CDR3: TGCAGCGCCCTAACCCGACTCGGGGGCTATGGCTACACCTTC. Based on the CDR3 plus reference TRBV29-1 and TRBJ1-2, the full variable domain is SAVISQKPSRDICQRGTSLTIQCQVDSQVTMMFWYRQQPGQSLTLIATANQGSEATYESGFVIDKFPISRPNLTFSTLTVSNMSPEDSSIYLCSALTRLGGYGYTFGSGTRLTVV.

The chain joins TRBV4-1 to TRBJ2-1; D is undetermined. Deletions cut 3 bases from V and 0 bases from J, with 12 bases between. The CDR3 spans 16 residues. Germline values: CDR1 MGHRA, CDR2 YSYEKL. The CDR3 is CASSQRQTISYNEQFF. Written as DNA, the CDR3 is TGCGCCAGCAGCCAGCGGCAGACGATCTCCTACAATGAGCAGTTCTTC.

This clone was seen more than once but under ten times. The chain links TRBV10-3 to TRBJ1-1; 8 positions match TRBD1. CDR1 and CDR2 (germline): ENHRY, SYGVKD. The CDR3 length is 13 residues. The trim removed 6 bases at V and 0 bases at J, leaving 0 bases unmatched. Here the CDR3 DNA reads TGTGCCATCAGGGACAGGGTGAACACTGAAGCTTTCTTT. This gives the protein CAIRDRVNTEAFF.

The chain combines TRBV7-3 with TRBJ2-3; 8 bases fit TRBD2. CDR3 length equals 17 residues. The junction had 8 bases not matched to a gene; V was cut back by 2 bases and J by 1 base. In germline, CDR1 is SGHTA, CDR2 FQGTGA. For the CDR3, the DNA is TGTGCCAGCAGCTTAGTGCGTAGCGGGGAAGGCACAGATACGCAGTATTTT. Residues: CASSLVRSGEGTDTQYF.

This chain connects TRBV7-3 to TRBJ2-5; 11 nucleotides agree with TRBD2. Per the germline V gene, CDR1 is SGHTA and CDR2 is FQGTGA. The CDR3 extends over 15 amino acids. V shed 5 bases and J 2 bases; nucleotides not matched to a gene: 4. CDR3 loop: CASSPGTSGQETQYF. CDR3 nucleotides: TGTGCCAGCAGCCCGGGGACTAGCGGACAAGAGACCCAGTACTTC.

This chain connects TRBV27 to TRBJ2-7; weak D call: TRBD2 (6 bases). CDR1 MNHEY and CDR2 SMNVEV come from the germline V gene (reference sequence). The CDR3 has 16 amino acids. Trimming shortened V by 6 bases and J by 2 bases, and 20 bases separated the two germline ends. CDR3 loop: CASSVGLPSGPYEQYF. In nucleotides, the CDR3 is TGTGCCAGCAGCGTAGGACTCCCCAGCGGGCCCTACGAGCAGTACTTC.

The rearrangement uses TRBV3-1 (or the pseudogene TRBV3-2) and TRBJ1-6; perhaps TRBD1 as D (6 bases). Per germline, CDR1 LGHDT and CDR2 YNNKEL (reference sequence). The CDR3 runs 17 residues. Trimming removed 3 bases at V and 8 bases at J, with 20 bases between. CDR3 DNA sequence: TGTGCCAGCAGCCAGCCGACAGGATTGTCGATCTATTCACCCCTCCACTTT. Protein sequence: CASSQPTGLSIYSPLHF.

The gene calls are TRBV18 and TRBJ2-7; the match to TRBD2 covers 14 bases. In germline, CDR1 is KGHSH, CDR2 LQKENI. V lost 2 bases and J lost 3; bases outside the gene matches: 9. The CDR3 spans 18 residues. The CDR3 sequence: CASSPGGGTSGSLYEQYF. CDR3 sequence (DNA): TGTGCCAGCTCACCAGGAGGGGGGACTAGCGGGAGTCTCTACGAGCAGTACTTC.

Details on this clone: This specimen includes other DNA sequences encoding the same CDR3. The chain employs TRBV2 and TRBJ2-7; 9 nucleotides line up with TRBD1. CDR3 length equals 14 residues. Trimming cost V 6 bases and J 1 base; bases outside gene matches: 4. Germline-derived CDR1 and CDR2 are SNHLY and FYNNEI. The CDR3 DNA reads TGTGCCAGCAGCCCGGGACAGGGTTCCTACGAGCAGTACTTC. It translates to CASSPGQGSYEQYF.

This rearrangement joins TRBV7-3 to TRBJ2-1, with D possibly being TRBD2 (6 bases). CDR1 and CDR2 (germline): SGHTA, FQGTGA. The CDR3 runs 15 residues. The germline V and J ends were trimmed by 5 bases and 3 bases, with 14 bases remaining between them. The chain's CDR3 is CASSLSSGVYNEQFF. CDR3 nucleotides: TGTGCCAGCAGCCTATCCTCGGGGGTCTACAATGAGCAGTTCTTC.

The V and J genes are TRBV2 and TRBJ2-2; possible D gene TRBD2, 6 bases. The CDR3 has 16 residues. The V gene's germline CDR1 is SNHLY and CDR2 FYNNEI. Between the trimmed V and J ends, which lost 3 bases and 1 base, there was a span of 12 bases. This CDR3 is CASSDSISGNTGELFF. The CDR3 DNA follows: TGTGCCAGCAGTGACTCCATTAGCGGGAACACCGGGGAGCTGTTTTTT.

Only one count was recorded for this clone. This chain connects TRBV3-1 (or the pseudogene TRBV3-2) to TRBJ1-2, with 7 bases that match TRBD1. The CDR3 covers 14 residues. Germline lookup yields CDR1 LGHDT and CDR2 YNNKEL (reference sequence). With 0 bases clipped from V and 8 bases from J, the junction kept 6 bases outside the gene matches. The CDR3 DNA reads TGTGCCAGCAGCCAAGATATAACAGGGGTGGGCTACACCTTC. Amino acid sequence: CASSQDITGVGYTF.

The chain couples TRBV30 to TRBJ2-1, with 9 bases matching TRBD2. CDR1 is GTSNPN, CDR2 SVGIG, per germline (reference sequence). J gave up 4 bases and V 6 bases, and 4 bases lay outside the gene matches. The CDR3 is made up of 13 amino acids. This chain's CDR3 is CACGTSNYNEQFF. DNA of the CDR3: TGTGCCTGTGGGACTAGCAATTACAATGAGCAGTTCTTC.

V is TRBV2 and J is TRBJ2-5, with 8 bases aligning to TRBD2. CDR3 length equals 16 residues. The V gene end was trimmed by 8 bases and the J gene end by 3 bases; junction bases not matched to a gene: 14. Germline V gene lookup returns CDR1 SNHLY and CDR2 FYNNEI. CDR3 nucleotide sequence: TGTGCCAGCGGATTAAGCGGGAGAGGGGGAAAAGAGACCCAGTACTTC. Residues: CASGLSGRGGKETQYF.

The CDR3 nucleotides are TGTGCCATCAGTGGGGTGGAGACCCAAGAGACCCAGTACTTC. Encoded protein: CAISGVETQETQYF. J is TRBJ2-5 and V is TRBV10-3; D unclear. V lost 4 bases and J 1 base, leaving 10 bases between the germline ends. The CDR3 sequence is 14 residues long. CDR1 and CDR2 (germline): ENHRY, SYGVKD.

The genes are TRBV5-1 and TRBJ1-1, with D hard to call. The CDR3 sequence is 12 residues long. Looked up from germline, CDR1 is SGHRS and CDR2 is YFSETQ. V was clipped by 4 bases and J by 1 base, with 5 bases between them. The CDR3 DNA sequence: TGCGCCAGCAGCGCGGGGAACACTGAAGCTTTCTTT. It translates to CASSAGNTEAFF.

The chain employs TRBV18 and TRBJ2-4, with 10 bases identical to TRBD1. Trimming cost V 1 base and J 7 bases; bases outside gene matches: 10. The CDR3 sequence is 17 residues long. CDR1 and CDR2 from the germline V gene are KGHSH and LQKENI. The CDR3 coding sequence is TGTGCCAGCTCACCACGCATCCCCGGGACAGGGGAGAACATTCAGTACTTC. Encoded protein: CASSPRIPGTGENIQYF. Based on the CDR3 plus reference TRBV18 and TRBJ2-4, the full variable domain is NAGVMQNPRHLVRRRGQEARLRCSPMKGHSHVYWYRQLPEEGLKFMVYLQKENIIDESGMPKERFSAEFPKEGPSILRIQQVVRGDSAAYFCASSPRIPGTGENIQYFGAGTRLSVL.

Here the CDR3 reads CASSYDRGRPQFF. In nucleotides, the CDR3 is TGTGCCAGCAGTTACGACCGCGGGAGGCCCCAGTTCTTC. The chain combines TRBV6-4 with TRBJ2-1, with 8 bases aligning to TRBD2. The trim removed 5 bases at V and 13 bases at J, leaving 10 bases unmatched. Germline assignment: CDR1 MRHNA and CDR2 SNTAGT. The length of the CDR3 is 13 residues.

V gene TRBV19 combines with J gene TRBJ2-3; 9 nucleotides agree with TRBD2. The length of the CDR3 is 16 residues. CDR1 and CDR2 (germline): LNHDA, SQIVND (reference sequence). V lost 8 bases to trimming and J lost 6 bases; unmatched junction nucleotides: 15. As DNA, the CDR3 is TGTGCCAGTCGTAGGGCTAGCGGGACCTCTTGGGATACGCAGTATTTT. Encoded protein: CASRRASGTSWDTQYF.

This chain joins TRBV7-9 and TRBJ2-1; 9 nucleotides line up with TRBD1. V gave up 8 bases and J gave up 3 bases; unmatched junction bases: 8. CDR3 length: 15 amino acids. Per the germline V gene, CDR1 is SEHNR and CDR2 is FQNEAQ (reference sequence). This CDR3 is CASHQPDRGYNEQFF. The CDR3 coding sequence is TGTGCCAGCCACCAGCCGGACAGGGGCTACAATGAGCAGTTCTTC.

CDR3 region: CSAQGLARLEQYF. In DNA form, the CDR3 reads TGCAGCGCCCAAGGACTAGCGAGGCTCGAGCAGTACTTC. The chain carries TRBV29-1 and TRBJ2-7; 9 nucleotides align to TRBD2. V was pared by 7 bases and J by 6 bases, with 10 bases of the junction left unmatched. Per the germline V gene, CDR1 is SQVTM and CDR2 is ANQGSEA. The CDR3 consists of 13 residues.

The V gene is TRBV30, the J gene TRBJ2-2; tentative D call: TRBD1 (6 bases). The V and J ends lost 4 bases and 3 bases respectively, with 15 bases between them. This CDR3 contains 15 residues. Germline V gene data show CDR1 as GTSNPN and CDR2 as SVGIG (reference sequence). The CDR3 loop is CAWKRAGVDTGELFF. Here the CDR3 DNA reads TGTGCCTGGAAAAGGGCAGGGGTGGACACCGGGGAGCTGTTTTTT.

J is TRBJ2-3 and V is TRBV11-3; 10 bases are shared with TRBD2. Germline lookup yields CDR1 SGHNT and CDR2 YENEEA. The CDR3 contains 17 residues. J was trimmed by 4 bases and V by 1 base; bases with no gene match: 8. CDR3 region: CASSLVVAGGLADTQYF. The CDR3 DNA is TGTGCCAGCAGCTTAGTGGTAGCGGGAGGTTTGGCAGATACGCAGTATTTT.